This entry describes one TCR beta chain. Its antigen is still unknown. This CDR3 has 14 residues. V lost 3 bases to trimming and J lost 2 bases, with 9 bases between them. Germline lookup yields CDR1 ENHRY and CDR2 SYGVKD. Healthy Caucasians made up all donors. TCRdb fed the 5' RACE reads into MiXCR, producing one record per CDR3 protein. The repertoire consists of roughly 490,000 distinct CDR3 sequences, with approximately 14% occurring once and the leading ten covering about 0.97%. This record comes from a study of identical twins. Broader study findings: Models predicted less out-of-frame TCR alpha sharing in monozygotic twins than was found.

These data were also filed under a second study, of yellow fever vaccine responses in identical twins.

The sequence came from a woman aged 18-29 years in good health. The V call is TRBV10-3, the J call TRBJ2-3, with no clear D. Sequenced sample: CD4+ T cells sorted from blood. The DNA for the CDR3 is TGTGCCATCAGTGAAGAAAAAGACACAGATACGCAGTATTTT. This sequence encodes CAISEEKDTDTQYF.